These 25 T cell receptor beta chains originate from one sample sequenced in a study of blood T cell repertoires in COVID-19. The assay was immunoSEQ multiplex PCR, and TCRdb's table has in-frame clones only and misses some. Of just over 300,000 clones listed, just over 85% are singletons. The specimen sequenced was PBMCs or T cells enriched from blood (not recorded which). The receptors shown here come from a man younger than 40 who had recovered from COVID-19.

The CDR3 sequence is CASKLAGGPSETQYF. The CDR3 nucleotides read TGTGCCAGCAAACTAGCGGGGGGGCCGAGTGAGACCCAGTACTTC. J is TRBJ2-5 and V is TRBV2, with TRBD2 matching over 13 bases. Germline CDR1 and CDR2: SNHLY and FYNNEI. CDR3 length: 15 amino acids. The V and J ends lost 7 bases and 5 bases, in that order; junction bases with no gene match: 7.

The V gene is TRBV27, the J gene TRBJ2-1, with TRBD1 identical over 8 bases. This CDR3 is 18 amino acids long. J gave up 7 bases and V 4 bases, and 18 bases lay outside the gene matches. The germline V gene has CDR1 MNHEY and CDR2 SMNVEV (reference sequence). CDR3 loop: CASSSSLQRRGPGNEQFF. CDR3 in DNA: TGTGCCAGCAGTTCATCTCTTCAACGCAGGGGGCCGGGAAATGAGCAGTTCTTC.

This chain joins TRBV10-1 and TRBJ2-1, with TRBD2 matching 10 bases. Trimming at V came to 3 bases and at J to 8 bases, leaving 7 bases not matched to a gene. The germline gives CDR1 WNHNN, CDR2 SYGVQD (reference sequence). The CDR3 sequence is 15 residues long. The CDR3: CASSDGVAGGDEQFF. CDR3 nucleotide sequence: TGCGCCAGCAGTGACGGAGTAGCGGGAGGCGATGAGCAGTTCTTC.

V gene TRBV7-2 combines with J gene TRBJ1-5; no clear D. The CDR3 runs to 14 residues. The V and J ends lost 5 bases and 3 bases respectively, with 11 bases between them. From germline, CDR1 is SGHTA and CDR2 FQGNSA. As DNA, the CDR3 is TGTGCCAGCAGCCCCAGGCAGTACAATCAGCCCCAGCATTTT. Amino acids: CASSPRQYNQPQHF.

The CDR3 spells CASSPGTNEQFF. The CDR3 DNA follows: TGTGCCAGCAGCCCCGGGACTAATGAGCAGTTCTTC. V usage is TRBV11-2 and J usage is TRBJ2-1; D is perhaps TRBD2 (6 bases). The germline CDR1 and CDR2 sequences are SGHAT and FQNNGV. The CDR3 covers 12 residues. Trimming shortened V by 5 bases and J by 7 bases, and 9 bases separated the two germline ends. Full variable domain (remainder filled in from reference TRBV11-2 and TRBJ2-1): EAGVAQSPRYKIIEKRQSVAFWCNPISGHATLYWYQQILGQGPKLLIQFQNNGVVDDSQLPKDRFSAERLKGVDSTLKIQPAKLEDSAVYLCASSPGTNEQFFGPGTRLTVL.

The gene calls are TRBV4-1 and TRBJ2-5; D may be TRBD2 (5 bases). CDR1 and CDR2 from the germline V gene are MGHRA and YSYEKL. V was clipped by 4 bases and J by 5 bases, with 11 bases between them. The CDR3 has 13 residues. The CDR3 region has the DNA TGCGCCAGCAGCCCCCCGGGGTGGGAGACCCAGTACTTC. Translation gives CASSPPGWETQYF.

This chain links TRBV7-2 with TRBJ2-3, with a tentative D call TRBD1 (5 bases). Germline loops: CDR1 SGHTA, CDR2 FQGNSA. The V and J ends lost 2 bases and 5 bases respectively, with 26 bases between them. The CDR3 runs 19 residues. CDR3 in DNA: TGTGCCAGCAGCTTATTTCTGCCCTGGCGGACACCCACAGGAGATACGCAGTATTTT. Protein sequence: CASSLFLPWRTPTGDTQYF.

The rearrangement uses TRBV4-1 and TRBJ1-5, with D unclear. CDR1 is MGHRA, CDR2 YSYEKL, per germline. Trimming cost V 4 bases and J 2 bases, with 9 bases left between them. CDR3 length: 14 amino acids. CDR3 DNA sequence: TGCGCCAGCAGCCCTATCCGGGGCAATCAGCCCCAGCATTTT. Translating it yields CASSPIRGNQPQHF.

The V call is TRBV2, the J call TRBJ1-6; 10 bases fit TRBD1. Germline V gene lookup returns CDR1 SNHLY and CDR2 FYNNEI. The CDR3 contains 14 residues. V dropped 8 bases and J dropped 10; count of bases not matched to a gene: 8. CDR3 protein: CASLGQGFRSPLHF. DNA of the CDR3: TGTGCCAGCCTGGGACAGGGGTTCCGGTCACCCCTCCACTTT.

The rearrangement joins TRBV13 to TRBJ1-2, with 8 bases identical to TRBD1. The V segment lost 6 bases and the J segment 4 bases; nucleotides outside the gene matches: 10. This CDR3 has 15 residues. Germline assignment: CDR1 PRHDT and CDR2 FYEKMQ (reference sequence). Written as DNA, the CDR3 is TGTGCCAGCAGTCACCAGGGGGCGGTTGGCTATGGCTACACCTTC. Protein: CASSHQGAVGYGYTF.

The chain joins TRBV5-8 to TRBJ2-7, with 15 bases matching TRBD2. V lost 5 bases, J lost 6 bases, and 9 bases stayed unmatched. CDR1 is SGHTS, CDR2 YDEGEE, per germline. This CDR3 region has 16 residues. This CDR3 is CASRDGTSGRISEQYF. CDR3 nucleotide sequence: TGTGCCAGCAGGGATGGGACTAGCGGGAGGATATCCGAGCAGTACTTC.

The V and J genes are TRBV24-1 and TRBJ2-1; 11 nucleotides match TRBD2. Germline assignment: CDR1 KGHDR and CDR2 SFDVKD. The CDR3 extends over 16 amino acids. The V and J ends lost 0 bases and 10 bases, in that order; junction bases with no gene match: 7. The CDR3 here is CATSDLGLAGKEEQFF. For the CDR3, the DNA is TGTGCCACCAGTGATTTGGGACTAGCGGGTAAGGAGGAGCAGTTCTTC.

J is TRBJ2-2 and V is TRBV14, with D uncertain. Germline CDR1 and CDR2: SGHDN and FVKESK. CDR3 length equals 14 residues. With 5 bases removed from V and 4 bases from J, the gap between germline ends came to 11 bases. The CDR3 here is CASSRQDITGELFF. The DNA for the CDR3 is TGTGCCAGCAGCAGGCAGGATATCACCGGGGAGCTGTTTTTT. The full variable domain, in which reference TRBV14 and TRBJ2-2 provide the parts outside the CDR3, is EAGVTQFPSHSVIEKGQTVTLRCDPISGHDNLYWYRRVMGKEIKFLLHFVKESKQDESGMPNNRFLAERTGGTYSTLKVQPAELEDSGVYFCASSRQDITGELFFGEGSRLTVL.

The chain couples TRBV5-1 to TRBJ2-5, with D perhaps TRBD1 (6 bases). Trimming pared 1 base from V and 2 bases from J, leaving 12 bases between. Germline V CDR1 and CDR2: SGHRS, YFSETQ. There are 15 residues in the CDR3. The CDR3 DNA sequence: TGCGCCAGCAGCTTGTTCGTACAGGGTCAAGAGACCCAGTACTTC. It yields the protein CASSLFVQGQETQYF. The variable domain in full, with the rest retrieved from reference TRBV5-1 and TRBJ2-5, is KAGVTQTPRYLIKTRGQQVTLSCSPISGHRSVSWYQQTPGQGLQFLFEYFSETQRNKGNFPGRFSGRQFSNSRSEMNVSTLELGDSALYLCASSLFVQGQETQYFGPGTRLLVL.

The chain joins TRBV27 to TRBJ2-7; unclear D gene. Germline lookup yields CDR1 MNHEY and CDR2 SMNVEV (reference sequence). There are 15 residues in the CDR3. V shed 1 base and J shed 2 bases, with 12 bases lying between them. CDR3 sequence reads: CASSLYDARAYEQYF. CDR3 nucleotides: TGTGCCAGCAGTTTATACGACGCCCGGGCCTACGAGCAGTACTTC.

The genes are TRBV7-9 and TRBJ1-2, with D possibly being TRBD1 (5 bases). This CDR3 region has 16 residues. V was trimmed by 4 bases and J by 0 bases, leaving 15 bases between them. Germline assignment: CDR1 SEHNR and CDR2 FQNEAQ (reference sequence). In nucleotides, the CDR3 is TGTGCCAGCAGCTCCATAGGCGACAGCGCTAACTATGGCTACACCTTC. It codes for CASSSIGDSANYGYTF.

The DNA of the CDR3 is TGTGCCAGCAGTTTACAGAATGAAAAACTGTTTTTT. This encodes CASSLQNEKLFF. The chain combines TRBV28 with TRBJ1-4; D remains unclear. Trimming shortened V by 2 bases and J by 5 bases, and 3 bases separated the two germline ends. Germline V CDR1 and CDR2: MDHEN, SYDVKM. There are 12 residues in the CDR3.

The chain carries TRBV19 and TRBJ1-2; D possibly corresponds to TRBD1 (6 bases). Germline V gene sequence: CDR1 LNHDA, CDR2 SQIVND (reference sequence). CDR3 size: 15 residues. The V end was cut by 5 bases, the J end by 4 bases, with 17 bases between. CDR3 nucleotides: TGTGCCAGTAGTCGACAGGTCACGTCCCTCTATGGCTACACCTTC. This encodes CASSRQVTSLYGYTF. The entire variable domain, with the rest obtained from reference TRBV19 and TRBJ1-2, is as follows: DGGITQSPKYLFRKEGQNVTLSCEQNLNHDAMYWYRQDPGQGLRLIYYSQIVNDFQKGDIAEGYSVSREKKESFPLTVTSAQKNPTAFYLCASSRQVTSLYGYTFGSGTRLTVV.

The chain uses TRBV6-5 and TRBJ1-4; D unresolved. The V gene's germline CDR1 is MNHEY and CDR2 SVGAGI. V dropped 6 bases and J dropped 8 bases, with 19 bases sitting between them. The CDR3 consists of 15 residues. The CDR3 region is CASSPEGPNGEKLFF. The CDR3 region has the DNA TGTGCCAGCAGCCCAGAGGGCCCGAATGGCGAAAAACTGTTTTTT.

The chain carries TRBV24-1 and TRBJ2-5; 9 bases are a match to TRBD1. The CDR3 is 15 residues long. V lost 6 bases, J lost 2 bases, and 6 bases stayed unmatched. Looked up from germline, CDR1 is KGHDR and CDR2 is SFDVKD. In DNA, the CDR3 is TGTGCCACCAGTCTCCGACAGGGGGTACAAGAGACCCAGTACTTC. Its protein product is CATSLRQGVQETQYF.

This clone showed up just once. The chain recombines TRBV5-5 with TRBJ2-1; 10 nucleotides match TRBD2. Germline V gene data show CDR1 as SGHKS and CDR2 as YYEKEE (reference sequence). The CDR3 consists of 15 residues. V gave up 4 bases and J gave up 3 bases; unmatched junction bases: 4. The CDR3: CASSPSGGGYNEQFF. The CDR3 DNA reads TGTGCCAGCAGCCCTAGCGGGGGCGGCTACAATGAGCAGTTCTTC.

This clone was seen a single time. V is TRBV5-1 and J is TRBJ2-2; D perhaps matches TRBD1 (6 bases). V dropped 1 base and J dropped 4 bases, with 14 bases sitting between them. The CDR3 length is 16 residues. Germline V lookup: CDR1 SGHRS, CDR2 YFSETQ. CDR3 in amino acids: CASSLSGQPTTGELFF. The CDR3 region has the DNA TGCGCCAGCAGCTTGTCCGGACAGCCGACCACCGGGGAGCTGTTTTTT.

V is TRBV5-1 and J is TRBJ2-2; D unresolved. Per the germline V gene, CDR1 is SGHRS and CDR2 is YFSETQ. The V and J ends lost 1 base and 1 base respectively, with 5 bases between them. The CDR3 spans 14 residues. CDR3 nucleotide sequence: TGCGCCAGCAGCTTGACGGTGAACACCGGGGAGCTGTTTTTT. It is translated as CASSLTVNTGELFF.

The rearrangement uses TRBV6-4 and TRBJ2-2; 9 bases agree with TRBD1. The CDR3 extends over 15 amino acids. CDR1 MRHNA and CDR2 SNTAGT come from the germline V gene. After removal of 3 bases from V and 3 bases from J, the junction contained 2 bases not matched to a gene. Written as DNA, the CDR3 is TGTGCCAGCAGTGAGCGGACAGGGGACACCGGGGAGCTGTTTTTT. Translating gives CASSERTGDTGELFF.

The rearrangement links TRBV13 to TRBJ1-1, with D uncertain. V dropped 5 bases and J dropped 0 bases, with 10 bases sitting between them. This CDR3 comprises 14 residues. Germline V gene data show CDR1 as PRHDT and CDR2 as FYEKMQ (reference sequence). CDR3 bases: TGTGCCAGCAGCAGGGAGGGTATGAACACTGAAGCTTTCTTT. It specifies CASSREGMNTEAFF.